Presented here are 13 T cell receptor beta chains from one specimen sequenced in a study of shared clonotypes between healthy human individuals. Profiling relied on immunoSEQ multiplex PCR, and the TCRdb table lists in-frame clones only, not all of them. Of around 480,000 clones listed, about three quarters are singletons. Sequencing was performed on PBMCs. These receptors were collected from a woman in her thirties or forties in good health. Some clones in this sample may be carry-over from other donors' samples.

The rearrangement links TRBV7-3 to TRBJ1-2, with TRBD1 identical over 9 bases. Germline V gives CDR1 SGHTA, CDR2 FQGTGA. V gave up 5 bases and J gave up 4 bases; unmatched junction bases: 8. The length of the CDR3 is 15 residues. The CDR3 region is CASSPGTGRIYGYTF. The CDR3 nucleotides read TGTGCCAGCAGCCCCGGGACAGGGAGGATCTATGGCTACACCTTC.

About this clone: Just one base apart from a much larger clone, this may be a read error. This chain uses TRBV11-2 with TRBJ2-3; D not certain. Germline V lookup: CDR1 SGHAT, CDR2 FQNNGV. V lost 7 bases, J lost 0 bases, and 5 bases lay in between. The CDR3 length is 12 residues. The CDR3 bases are TGTGCCAGCACCCCTAGCACAGATACGCAGTATTTT. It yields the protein CASTPSTDTQYF.

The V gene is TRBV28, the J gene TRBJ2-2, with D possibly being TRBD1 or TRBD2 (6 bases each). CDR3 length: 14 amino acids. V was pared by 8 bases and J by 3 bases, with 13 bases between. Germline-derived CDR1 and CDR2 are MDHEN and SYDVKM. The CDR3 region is CASGGGVDTGELFF. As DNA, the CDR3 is TGTGCCAGCGGGGGCGGGGTGGACACCGGGGAGCTGTTTTTT.

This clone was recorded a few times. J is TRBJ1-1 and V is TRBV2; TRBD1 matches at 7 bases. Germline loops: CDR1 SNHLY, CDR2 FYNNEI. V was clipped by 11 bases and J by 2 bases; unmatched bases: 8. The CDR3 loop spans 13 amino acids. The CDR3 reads CAGSRDSNTEAFF. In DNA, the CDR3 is TGTGCCGGGAGCCGGGACAGTAACACTGAAGCTTTCTTT. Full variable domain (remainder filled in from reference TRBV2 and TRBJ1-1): EPEVTQTPSHQVTQMGQEVILRCVPISNHLYFYWYRQILGQKVEFLVSFYNNEISEKSEIFDDQFSVERPDGSNFTLKIRSTKLEDSAMYFCAGSRDSNTEAFFGQGTRLTVV.

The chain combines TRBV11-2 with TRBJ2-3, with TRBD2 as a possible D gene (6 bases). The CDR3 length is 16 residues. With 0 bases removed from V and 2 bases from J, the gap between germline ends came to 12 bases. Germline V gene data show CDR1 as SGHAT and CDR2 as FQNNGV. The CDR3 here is CASSLDLGGATDTQYF. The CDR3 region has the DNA TGTGCCAGCAGCTTAGATCTAGGCGGGGCCACAGATACGCAGTATTTT.

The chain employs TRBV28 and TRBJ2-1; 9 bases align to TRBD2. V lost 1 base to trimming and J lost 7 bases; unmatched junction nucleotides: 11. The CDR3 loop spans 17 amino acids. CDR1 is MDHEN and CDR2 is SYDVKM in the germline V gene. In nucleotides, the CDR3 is TGTGCCAGCAGTTTATTGTCTAGCGGGATGGAAGTGAATGAGCAGTTCTTC. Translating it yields CASSLLSSGMEVNEQFF. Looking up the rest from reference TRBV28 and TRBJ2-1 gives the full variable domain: DVKVTQSSRYLVKRTGEKVFLECVQDMDHENMFWYRQDPGLGLRLIYFSYDVKMKEKGDIPEGYSVSREKKERFSLILESASTNQTSMYLCASSLLSSGMEVNEQFFGPGTRLTVL.

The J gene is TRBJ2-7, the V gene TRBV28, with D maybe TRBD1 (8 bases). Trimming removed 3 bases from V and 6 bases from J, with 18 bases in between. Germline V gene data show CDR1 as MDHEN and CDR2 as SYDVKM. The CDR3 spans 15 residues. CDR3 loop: CASSFDRGGLGEQYF. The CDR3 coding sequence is TGTGCCAGCAGTTTCGACAGGGGAGGGTTGGGCGAGCAGTACTTC.

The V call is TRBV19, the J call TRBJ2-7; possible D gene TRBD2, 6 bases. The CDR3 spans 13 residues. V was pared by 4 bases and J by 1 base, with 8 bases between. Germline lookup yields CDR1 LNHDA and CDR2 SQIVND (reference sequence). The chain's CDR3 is CASSTLASYEQYF. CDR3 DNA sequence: TGTGCCAGTAGTACTCTAGCGTCCTACGAGCAGTACTTC. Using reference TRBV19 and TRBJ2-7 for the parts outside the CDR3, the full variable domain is DGGITQSPKYLFRKEGQNVTLSCEQNLNHDAMYWYRQDPGQGLRLIYYSQIVNDFQKGDIAEGYSVSREKKESFPLTVTSAQKNPTAFYLCASSTLASYEQYFGPGTRLTVT.

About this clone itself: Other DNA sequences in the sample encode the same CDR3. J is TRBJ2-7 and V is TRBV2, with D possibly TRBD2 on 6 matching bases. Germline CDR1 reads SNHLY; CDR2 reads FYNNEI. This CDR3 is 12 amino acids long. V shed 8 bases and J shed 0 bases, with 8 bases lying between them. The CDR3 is CASSGSSYEQYF. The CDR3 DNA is TGTGCCAGCTCCGGGAGCTCCTACGAGCAGTACTTC. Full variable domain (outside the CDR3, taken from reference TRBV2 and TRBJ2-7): EPEVTQTPSHQVTQMGQEVILRCVPISNHLYFYWYRQILGQKVEFLVSFYNNEISEKSEIFDDQFSVERPDGSNFTLKIRSTKLEDSAMYFCASSGSSYEQYFGPGTRLTVT.

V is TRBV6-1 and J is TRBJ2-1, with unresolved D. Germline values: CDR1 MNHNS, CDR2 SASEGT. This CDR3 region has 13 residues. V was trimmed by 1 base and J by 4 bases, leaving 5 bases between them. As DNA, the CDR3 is TGTGCCAGCAGTGAAGGTGCTTACAATGAGCAGTTCTTC. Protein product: CASSEGAYNEQFF.

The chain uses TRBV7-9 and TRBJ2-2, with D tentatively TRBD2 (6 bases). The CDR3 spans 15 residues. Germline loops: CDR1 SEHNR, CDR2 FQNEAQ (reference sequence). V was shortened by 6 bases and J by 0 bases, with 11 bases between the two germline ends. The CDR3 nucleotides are TGTGCCAGCAGGGCCTGGGACTCGAACACCGGGGAGCTGTTTTTT. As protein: CASRAWDSNTGELFF. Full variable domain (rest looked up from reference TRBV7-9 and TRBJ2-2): DTGVSQNPRHKITKRGQNVTFRCDPISEHNRLYWYRQTLGQGPEFLTYFQNEAQLEKSRLLSDRFSAERPKGSFSTLEIQRTEQGDSAMYLCASRAWDSNTGELFFGEGSRLTVL.

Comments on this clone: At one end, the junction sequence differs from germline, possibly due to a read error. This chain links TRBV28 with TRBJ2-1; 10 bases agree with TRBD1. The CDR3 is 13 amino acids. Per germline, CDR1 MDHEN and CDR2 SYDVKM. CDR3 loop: CASSSGQGYEQFF. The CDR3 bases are TGTGCCAGCAGTTCGGGACAGGGGTATGAACAGTTCTTC.

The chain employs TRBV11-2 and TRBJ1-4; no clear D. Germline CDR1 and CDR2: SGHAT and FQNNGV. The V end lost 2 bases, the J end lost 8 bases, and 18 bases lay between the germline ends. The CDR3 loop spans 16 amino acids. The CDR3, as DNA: TGTGCCAGCAGCTTACGGTTCTTTGGTACGGAAGAAAAACTGTTTTTT. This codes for CASSLRFFGTEEKLFF.